This T cell receptor beta chain is from a study of T cells after yellow fever vaccination. The V segment lost 5 bases and the J segment 2 bases; nucleotides outside the gene matches: 9. Germline V gene data show CDR1 as SGHTA and CDR2 as FQGNSA. CDR3 length equals 16 residues. TCRdb recomputed calls from the 5' RACE reads with MiXCR, one row per CDR3 protein. This sample has around 350,000 distinct CDR3 sequences, with around 6.4% found just once. The genes are TRBV7-2 and TRBJ2-7, with 10 bases fitting TRBD2. The sample here was PBMCs, taken 5 days after the yellow fever booster vaccination. The sequence derives from a man aged 25 to 40 who received the YFV17D yellow fever vaccine. CDR3 sequence (DNA): TGTGCCAGCAGCCCCCGACTAGCGGGCCTCACCTACGAGCAGTACTTC. It encodes CASSPRLAGLTYEQYF.